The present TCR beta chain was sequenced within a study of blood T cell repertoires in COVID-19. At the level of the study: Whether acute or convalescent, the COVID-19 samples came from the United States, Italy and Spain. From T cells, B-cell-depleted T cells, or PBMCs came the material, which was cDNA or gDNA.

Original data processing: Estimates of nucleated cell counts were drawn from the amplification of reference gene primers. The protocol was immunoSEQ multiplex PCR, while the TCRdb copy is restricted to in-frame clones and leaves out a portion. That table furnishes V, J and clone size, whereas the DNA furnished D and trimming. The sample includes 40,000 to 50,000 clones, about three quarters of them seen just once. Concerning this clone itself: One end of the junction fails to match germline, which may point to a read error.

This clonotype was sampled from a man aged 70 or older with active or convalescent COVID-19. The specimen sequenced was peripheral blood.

CDR3 loop: CASSLGGGSYNEQFF. CDR3 DNA sequence: TGTGCTAGCAGCTTAGGGGGGGGGTCCTACAATGAGCAGTTCTTC. The chain couples TRBV7-7 to TRBJ2-1, with a possible D match to TRBD2 (7 bases). CDR3 length: 15 residues. Germline CDR1 and CDR2: SSHAT and FNYEAQ (reference sequence).